These T cell receptor beta chains were read from a single sample in a study of early T cells in non-severe SARS-CoV-2 infection. MiXCR, run by TCRdb on the 5' RACE reads, gives a single entry per CDR3 protein. The sample lists tens of thousands of distinct CDR3 sequences; 11% were seen once. The sequenced material came from whole blood. All receptors come from an adult who was a healthcare worker with PCR-confirmed SARS-CoV-2 infection or an uninfected control (not recorded which). CDR3s include the opening cysteine and the closing phenylalanine or tryptophan. The D gene is left open where the match is weak. Rows give clone size only sometimes, using once, few, many, or a class for an expanded clone.

many,TRBJ2-5,NA,TRBV5-4,TGTGCCAGCAGCAGCCCCCGGGACCCAACAGAGACCCAGTACTTC,CASSSPRDPTETQYF
NA,TRBJ2-3,NA,TRBV7-3,TGTGCCAGCAGCCCGGACTATCTAAGCACAGATACGCAGTATTTT,CASSPDYLSTDTQYF
many,TRBJ2-2,NA,TRBV5-1,TGCGCCAGCAGCTTGGCTAGCAACACCGGGGAGCTGTTTTTT,CASSLASNTGELFF
NA,TRBJ1-4,NA,TRBV27,TGTGCCAGCAGTCCGCGGTTCGCAACTAATGAAAAACTGTTTTTT,CASSPRFATNEKLFF
NA,TRBJ1-1,NA,TRBV5-5,TGTGCCAGCAGCTTGTCTACGGTTCGGAACACTGAAGCTTTCTTT,CASSLSTVRNTEAFF
NA,TRBJ1-4,NA,TRBV5-4,TGTGCCAGCAGCCGAGGGGGGATCACTAATGAAAAACTGTTTTTT,CASSRGGITNEKLFF
many,TRBJ1-3,NA,TRBV11-2,TGTGCCAGCAGCTTAGAACGCAACTCTGAAAACACCATATATTTT,CASSLERNSENTIYF
NA,TRBJ2-7,NA,TRBV6-1,TGTGCCAGCACCAAACTAGGGCCCTACGAGCAGTACTTC,CASTKLGPYEQYF
many,TRBJ2-6,TRBD1,TRBV7-9,TGTGCCAGCAGCTTCCTACCGGGACAGGCTTTCAGCTCTGGGGCCAACGTCCTGACTTTC,CASSFLPGQAFSSGANVLTF
NA,TRBJ2-5,NA,TRBV9,TGTGCCAGCAGCGTTCTTGAGTTTTTGGGAGAGACCCAGTACTTC,CASSVLEFLGETQYF
NA,TRBJ2-1,NA,TRBV3-1,TGTGCCAGCAGCCAAGCTAGGATCGCTGAGCAGTTCTTC,CASSQARIAEQFF
many,TRBJ2-1,TRBD1,TRBV19,TGTGCCAGTAGCTACTCAGCCGGGACAGGACGATACAATGAGCAGTTCTTC,CASSYSAGTGRYNEQFF
many,TRBJ2-1,TRBD2,TRBV11-2,TGTGCCAGCAGCTCCGCTGGCGGGGGTAATGAGCAGTTCTTC,CASSSAGGGNEQFF
many,TRBJ2-7,TRBD1,TRBV7-9,TGTGCCAGCAGCCGACCCCGGACAGGGGACTACGAGCAGTACTTC,CASSRPRTGDYEQYF
many,TRBJ2-3,NA,TRBV5-1,TGCGCCAGCAGCTTGGCTGAGCAGAGCACAGATACGCAGTATTTT,CASSLAEQSTDTQYF
many,TRBJ2-1,NA,TRBV6-1,TGTGCCAGCAGTGAAGCGGGGAGCCCATACAATGAGCAGTTCTTC,CASSEAGSPYNEQFF
NA,TRBJ2-7,NA,TRBV12-3/TRBV12-4,TGTGCCAGCAGTTTAAGGGGGACACCATCCTACGAGCAGTACTTC,CASSLRGTPSYEQYF
few,TRBJ1-1,NA,TRBV6-5,TGTGCCAGCAGTTACGCGTTTGGCTTGTGGGCTTTCTTT,CASSYAFGLWAFF
many,TRBJ2-2,TRBD1,TRBV19,TGTGCCAGCACCAATACCCCAACAGGGGGCCCCGGGGAGCTGTTTTTT,CASTNTPTGGPGELFF
few,TRBJ2-1,NA,TRBV5-1,TGCGCCAGCAGCTTGGCCGGCCGGCCTGTTAATGAGCAGTTCTTC,CASSLAGRPVNEQFF
many,TRBJ2-2,NA,TRBV12-3/TRBV12-4,TGTGCCAGCAGGCCCGACAGTATTGGGGCCGGGGAGCTGTTTTTT,CASRPDSIGAGELFF
many,TRBJ2-2,NA,TRBV9,TGTGCCAGCAGCAGTGGGACTCCTGCAATGGCCGGGGAGCTGTTTTTT,CASSSGTPAMAGELFF
NA,TRBJ1-2,NA,TRBV11-2,TGTGCCAGCAGCTTAGCTCAGAACTATGGCTACACCTTC,CASSLAQNYGYTF
many,TRBJ2-2,NA,TRBV5-5,TGTGCCAGCACCTTCGTGGGGGGATGGAACACCGGGGAGCTGTTTTTT,CASTFVGGWNTGELFF
many,TRBJ2-1,NA,TRBV24-1,TGTGCCACCAGTCAAGGGGACTCCACCTTCAATGAGCAGTTCTTC,CATSQGDSTFNEQFF
NA,TRBJ2-7,TRBD1,TRBV6-2/TRBV6-3,TGTGCCAGCAAGTGGACAGGGTCCCACGAGCAGTACTTC,CASKWTGSHEQYF
many,TRBJ2-5,NA,TRBV7-7,TGTGCTAGCAGCCTGCAATCGCTCCTTTGGAGGTTTCAAGAGACCCAGTACTTC,CASSLQSLLWRFQETQYF
NA,TRBJ2-2,NA,TRBV6-6,TGTGCCAGCGTTCGGGCTTCGGCCGGGGAGCTGTTTTTT,CASVRASAGELFF
few,TRBJ2-3,TRBD1,TRBV10-3,TGTGCCATCCAGGGGGCTAGCACAGATACGCAGTATTTT,CAIQGASTDTQYF
NA,TRBJ1-4,NA,TRBV29-1,TGCAGCGTTGCGAATGAAAAACTGTTTTTT,CSVANEKLFF
many,TRBJ2-7,TRBD1,TRBV4-1,TGCGCCAGCAGCACAGCTCAGGGGGACTCCTACGAGCAGTACTTC,CASSTAQGDSYEQYF
NA,TRBJ1-2,NA,TRBV7-9,TGTGCCAGCAGCGGGGTCGGGCAGGGATATGGCTACACCTTC,CASSGVGQGYGYTF
many,TRBJ1-1,NA,TRBV6-5,TGTGCCAGCAGTTACTTATATAACACTGAAGCTTTCTTT,CASSYLYNTEAFF
many,TRBJ1-2,NA,TRBV19,TGTGCCAGTAAGCCGGGAGGGTATGGCTACACCTTC,CASKPGGYGYTF
few,TRBJ2-7,TRBD2,TRBV20-1,TGCAGTGCAACGACTAGCGGGGTCTCCTACGAGCAGTACTTC,CSATTSGVSYEQYF
few,TRBJ2-7,NA,TRBV29-1,TGCAGCGTTGAAGATCAAGTACAGGGAACCTTCGAGCAGTACTTC,CSVEDQVQGTFEQYF
many,TRBJ1-6,NA,TRBV27,TGTGCCAGCGGTAACCCAAGCTCCTATAATTCACCCCTCCACTTT,CASGNPSSYNSPLHF
NA,TRBJ2-3,NA,TRBV3-1,TGTGCCAGCAGCCAAACGGACAGCTCGGATACGCAGTATTTT,CASSQTDSSDTQYF
few,TRBJ2-1,TRBD1,TRBV3-1,TGTGCCAGCAGCCAAGATAAAAGGACAGGGATGATCAATGAGCAGTTCTTC,CASSQDKRTGMINEQFF
many,TRBJ2-1,NA,TRBV7-2,TGTGCCAGCAGCTTACTGCGCCTAGTCTACAATGAGCAGTTCTTC,CASSLLRLVYNEQFF
many,TRBJ1-2,TRBD1,TRBV6-5,TGTGCCAGCAGGCCCACAGGGGTGGATGGCTACACCTTC,CASRPTGVDGYTF
many,TRBJ2-6,NA,TRBV30,TGTGCCTGGAGCGGGGCCGGGGCCAACGTCCTGACTTTC,CAWSGAGANVLTF
few,TRBJ2-7,NA,TRBV12-3/TRBV12-4,TGTGCCAGCAGTCTAACCTATCGGGAGACCTACGAGCAGTACTTC,CASSLTYRETYEQYF
NA,TRBJ2-1,NA,TRBV11-2,TGTGCCAGCAGCCGTGTGGACCACAATGAGCAGTTCTTC,CASSRVDHNEQFF
many,TRBJ1-1,TRBD1,TRBV5-5,TGTGCCAGCAGCTTGACGGGACAGAGGAACACTGAAGCTTTCTTT,CASSLTGQRNTEAFF
few,TRBJ2-7,NA,TRBV12-5,TGTGCTAGTGTTCCCGACTCGTACTACGAGCAGTACTTC,CASVPDSYYEQYF
NA,TRBJ1-2,NA,TRBV9,TGTGCCAGCAGCGTATGGACGGTAGCTAACTATGGCTACACCTTC,CASSVWTVANYGYTF
NA,TRBJ2-7,TRBD2,TRBV3-1,TGTGCCAGCAGCCAAGATACGTGGGACTACTCCTACGAGCAGTACTTC,CASSQDTWDYSYEQYF
NA,TRBJ1-2,TRBD1,TRBV19,TGTGCCAGTAGTGGCCGGGACAGGGGGAACTATGGCTACACCTTC,CASSGRDRGNYGYTF
many,TRBJ2-5,NA,TRBV18,TGTGCCAGCTCACCAGCAGGACTCCCCCAAGAGACCCAGTACTTC,CASSPAGLPQETQYF
NA,TRBJ1-2,NA,TRBV10-3,TGTGCCATCAGTGGTGAAGGCGGAACCTATGGCTACACCTTC,CAISGEGGTYGYTF
many,TRBJ1-2,TRBD1,TRBV12-3/TRBV12-4,TGTGCCAGCAGTGCAACCGGGACAGGGGATGGCTACACCTTC,CASSATGTGDGYTF
few,TRBJ2-3,NA,TRBV3-1,TGTGCCAGCAGCCCGTACAAGGGGGGCCAGTCAGATACGCAGTATTTT,CASSPYKGGQSDTQYF
once,TRBJ2-3,TRBD2,TRBV9,TGTGCCAGCAGCGTAGCGAGCGGGGGGGCCGGTGGCACAGATACGCAGTATTTT,CASSVASGGAGGTDTQYF
few,TRBJ2-7,NA,TRBV5-6,TGTGCCAGCAGCTTGATCGTGTCGCCATACGAGCAGTACTTC,CASSLIVSPYEQYF
many,TRBJ2-7,NA,TRBV30,TGTGCCTGGACCCCCCTTAAGGGGACCTACGAGCAGTACTTC,CAWTPLKGTYEQYF
many,TRBJ2-7,NA,TRBV5-1,TGCGCCAGCAGCTTCTATATTGGACAGGAGCAGTACTTC,CASSFYIGQEQYF